This T cell receptor (beta chain) was captured in a study of monozygotic twins with cystic fibrosis. The CDR3 runs 16 residues. Germline CDR1 and CDR2: MGHRA and YSYEKL. The V end was cut by 0 bases, the J end by 4 bases, with 15 bases between. Regarding the study as a whole: Co-twins had the most similar V usage for 13 of 16 pairs, J for 8. Monozygotic CF twin pairs shared significantly more nucleotide-identical clonotypes than unrelated CF individuals did.

Details on this clone: Its antigen is unidentified.

Sequenced by immunoSEQ multiplex PCR; TCRdb stores in-frame clones only, minus some. Of just over 35,000 clones in the sample, about nine tenths were seen once. The chain joins TRBV4-1 to TRBJ1-1; tentative D call: TRBD1 (5 bases). This TCR was recovered from a boy between 2 and 10 years old with cystic fibrosis. Sequencing was carried out using blood. CDR3 region: CASSQDGHPSGTEAFF. As DNA, the CDR3 is TGCGCCAGCAGCCAAGATGGACATCCCTCAGGCACTGAAGCTTTCTTT.